The clone carrying this T cell receptor (beta chain) turned up a few times. Original methodology: Nucleated cell counts were estimated from reference gene primer amplification. Clones were read by immunoSEQ multiplex PCR, and TCRdb kept only the in-frame ones, dropping some. V and J calls and clone size are as listed in that table; D and trimming were resolved from the DNA. The data contain around 300,000 clones, approximately 83% of them singletons. This record belongs to a study of blood T cell repertoires in COVID-19. About the research overall: Acute and convalescent COVID-19 specimens originated in the United States, Italy and Spain.

Trimming left V 2 bases short and J 7 bases short, with 18 bases between. Germline V gene lookup returns CDR1 MNHEY and CDR2 SVGEGT. The CDR3 runs 16 residues. The sample comprised peripheral blood. This chain joins TRBV6-2 or TRBV6-3 and TRBJ1-5; possibly TRBD1 for D (5 bases). This sequence was found in a human donor in a cohort sampled during active COVID-19. The CDR3 sequence is CASSYLFGGDGQPQHF. The CDR3 region has the DNA TGTGCCAGCAGTTACCTTTTCGGGGGGGATGGACAGCCCCAGCATTTT.